Each of the 19 T cell receptor beta chains below was sequenced from the same sample in a study of CD8+ T cells in alopecia areata. TCR sequencing used cDNA made by reverse transcription of extracted RNA. The protocol was immunoSEQ multiplex PCR, while the TCRdb copy is restricted to in-frame clones and leaves out a portion. The data contain a few hundred thousand clones, more than 30% of them singletons. Treatment here: oral pan-JAK inhibitor, 5-10 mg twice daily. The source material was CD4+ T cells sorted from blood, sampled between weeks 30 and 35, from a patient treated with tofacitinib. Receptors were obtained from a human donor with alopecia areata.

The chain is built from TRBV4-1 and TRBJ1-5, with D perhaps matching TRBD1 (5 bases). Germline CDR1 is MGHRA and CDR2 is YSYEKL. V was trimmed by 4 bases and J by 4 bases, leaving 11 bases between them. The CDR3 is 14 residues long. CDR3 region: CASSPLTENQPQHF. Written as DNA, the CDR3 is TGCGCCAGCAGCCCCCTGACAGAGAATCAGCCCCAGCATTTT.

This clone appeared a few times. The chain joins TRBV5-1 to TRBJ2-5, with a weak D call TRBD2 (5 bases). CDR3 size: 15 residues. The germline V and J ends were trimmed by 0 bases and 0 bases, with 9 bases remaining between them. Germline values: CDR1 SGHRS, CDR2 YFSETQ. The CDR3 nucleotides read TGCGCCAGCAGCTTGGTGGGAGAGTACCAAGAGACCCAGTACTTC. Translating it yields CASSLVGEYQETQYF. The full variable domain, in which reference TRBV5-1 and TRBJ2-5 provide the parts outside the CDR3, is KAGVTQTPRYLIKTRGQQVTLSCSPISGHRSVSWYQQTPGQGLQFLFEYFSETQRNKGNFPGRFSGRQFSNSRSEMNVSTLELGDSALYLCASSLVGEYQETQYFGPGTRLLVL.

The chain couples TRBV7-2 to TRBJ2-5, with TRBD2 matching over 15 bases. CDR3 length: 18 residues. The trim removed 3 bases at V and 5 bases at J, leaving 10 bases unmatched. In germline, CDR1 is SGHTA, CDR2 FQGNSA. The CDR3 nucleotides read TGTGCCAGCAGCTTGGGTGGACTAGCGGGAGGGCCCAGGGAGACCCAGTACTTC. Its protein is CASSLGGLAGGPRETQYF. Full variable domain (rest looked up from reference TRBV7-2 and TRBJ2-5): GAGVSQSPSNKVTEKGKDVELRCDPISGHTALYWYRQSLGQGLEFLIYFQGNSAPDKSGLPSDRFSAERTGGSVSTLTIQRTQQEDSAVYLCASSLGGLAGGPRETQYFGPGTRLLVL.

The J gene is TRBJ2-1, the V gene TRBV4-2, with TRBD2 matching 11 bases. This CDR3 region has 16 residues. Per germline, CDR1 LGHNA and CDR2 YNFKEQ. Trimming took 2 bases from V and 8 from J; bases not matched to a gene: 8. CDR3 DNA: TGTGCCAGCAGCCAACAACTAGCGGGAGTTATCGATGAGCAGTTCTTC. This codes for CASSQQLAGVIDEQFF.

The V gene is TRBV5-1, the J gene TRBJ2-7, with unresolved D. There are 15 residues in the CDR3. V lost 0 bases and J lost 2, with 12 bases in between. Germline V gene lookup returns CDR1 SGHRS and CDR2 YFSETQ. The CDR3 is CASSLADAFTYEQYF. The CDR3 DNA reads TGCGCCAGCAGCTTGGCGGATGCATTTACCTACGAGCAGTACTTC.

This clone was detected a few times. The rearrangement links TRBV5-1 to TRBJ2-3, with D tentatively TRBD1 or TRBD2 (6 bases each). The CDR3 length is 13 residues. V lost 2 bases, J lost 5 bases, and 9 bases lay in between. CDR1 and CDR2 from the germline V gene are SGHRS and YFSETQ. This chain's CDR3 is CASSLRGEDTQYF. The DNA of the CDR3 is TGCGCCAGCAGCTTAAGGGGGGAAGATACGCAGTATTTT.

This rearrangement joins TRBV30 to TRBJ2-2; TRBD1 agrees at 7 bases. Unmatched junction bases numbered 6, after V lost 4 bases and J lost 4 bases. The CDR3 has 14 amino acids. In germline, CDR1 is GTSNPN, CDR2 SVGIG (reference sequence). The CDR3 sequence: CAWTWDRLTGELFF. The CDR3 DNA sequence: TGTGCCTGGACCTGGGACAGACTCACCGGGGAGCTGTTTTTT. Full variable domain (outside the CDR3, taken from reference TRBV30 and TRBJ2-2): SQTIHQWPATLVQPVGSPLSLECTVEGTSNPNLYWYRQAAGRGLQLLFYSVGIGQISSEVPQNLSASRPQDRQFILSSKKLLLSDSGFYLCAWTWDRLTGELFFGEGSRLTVL.

This clone was counted once. The V gene is TRBV11-2, the J gene TRBJ1-5; no reliable D call. CDR1 and CDR2 (germline): SGHAT, FQNNGV. V shed 4 bases and J shed 7 bases, with 8 bases lying between them. This CDR3 comprises 12 residues. The CDR3: CASSSNEQPQHF. DNA of the CDR3: TGTGCCAGCAGCTCAAATGAACAGCCCCAGCATTTT. Looking up the rest from reference TRBV11-2 and TRBJ1-5 gives the full variable domain: EAGVAQSPRYKIIEKRQSVAFWCNPISGHATLYWYQQILGQGPKLLIQFQNNGVVDDSQLPKDRFSAERLKGVDSTLKIQPAKLEDSAVYLCASSSNEQPQHFGDGTRLSIL.

There are a few counts of this clone. This chain connects TRBV5-6 to TRBJ1-2, with 7 bases lining up with TRBD1. Germline lookup yields CDR1 SGHDT and CDR2 YYEEEE. The length of the CDR3 is 14 residues. The J segment lost 4 bases and the V segment lost 9 bases, leaving 12 bases of the junction unmatched. Here the CDR3 DNA reads TGTGCCACCACCAGGGGGGACTTTTTCTATGGCTACACCTTC. Protein: CATTRGDFFYGYTF.

V usage is TRBV30 and J usage is TRBJ2-1; 11 bases align to TRBD2. The CDR3 extends over 13 amino acids. The V segment lost 4 bases and the J segment 8 bases; nucleotides outside the gene matches: 4. Per germline, CDR1 GTSNPN and CDR2 SVGIG (reference sequence). CDR3 in DNA: TGTGCCTGGAAACTAGCGGGAGTGGATGAGCAGTTCTTC. This translates into CAWKLAGVDEQFF.

The chain recombines TRBV28 with TRBJ2-2; D may be TRBD2 (6 bases). Germline V lookup: CDR1 MDHEN, CDR2 SYDVKM. The V and J ends lost 8 bases and 4 bases respectively, with 14 bases between them. The length of the CDR3 is 14 residues. The CDR3 reads CASGGTVGTGELFF. The CDR3 coding sequence is TGTGCCAGCGGCGGGACGGTGGGCACCGGGGAGCTGTTTTTT.

Only a few counts were recorded for this clone. The genes are TRBV29-1 and TRBJ1-1; TRBD1 aligns across 8 bases. Germline loops: CDR1 SQVTM, CDR2 ANQGSEA. Trimming cost V 5 bases and J 7 bases; bases outside gene matches: 6. The CDR3 is 12 amino acids. The CDR3 loop reads CSVTRGRGEAFF. In DNA form, the CDR3 reads TGCAGCGTTACCAGGGGGCGCGGTGAAGCTTTCTTT.

V and J are TRBV5-6 and TRBJ2-7; D gene ambiguous. The CDR3 spans 13 residues. The V end lost 0 bases, the J end lost 3 bases, and 7 bases lay between the germline ends. Germline CDR1 is SGHDT and CDR2 is YYEEEE. The DNA of the CDR3 is TGTGCCAGCAGCTTGGGGGTACTCTACGAGCAGTACTTC. Its translation is CASSLGVLYEQYF. Variable domain in full (rest from reference TRBV5-6 and TRBJ2-7): DAGVTQSPTHLIKTRGQQVTLRCSPKSGHDTVSWYQQALGQGPQFIFQYYEEEERQRGNFPDRFSGHQFPNYSSELNVNALLLGDSALYLCASSLGVLYEQYFGPGTRLTVT.

This clone appeared many times. The chain joins TRBV29-1 to TRBJ2-2; D unresolved. Trimming shortened V by 2 bases and J by 4 bases, and 11 bases separated the two germline ends. This CDR3 has 14 amino acids. Germline CDR1 and CDR2: SQVTM and ANQGSEA. In DNA, the CDR3 is TGCAGCGTTGAATCGCCGCGAGGCACCGGGGAGCTGTTTTTT. Its protein is CSVESPRGTGELFF.

The gene calls are TRBV7-8 and TRBJ2-7, with D hard to call. CDR3 size: 14 residues. Trimming cost V 1 base and J 7 bases, with 14 bases left between them. Germline assignment: CDR1 SGHVS and CDR2 FQNEAQ. The chain's CDR3 is CASSLVRIWEEQYF. CDR3 bases: TGTGCCAGCAGCTTAGTGCGTATATGGGAAGAGCAGTACTTC.

The chain carries TRBV11-2 and TRBJ2-3, with 7 nucleotides matching TRBD1. V lost 5 bases, J lost 4 bases, and 6 bases stayed unmatched. Looked up from germline, CDR1 is SGHAT and CDR2 is FQNNGV. The CDR3 runs 14 residues. CDR3 amino acids: CASSPRQGADTQYF. CDR3 sequence (DNA): TGTGCCAGCAGCCCCAGACAGGGCGCAGATACGCAGTATTTT.

On this clone itself: Germline and junction disagree at one end, which may indicate a read error. The rearrangement links TRBV30 to TRBJ2-5, with 10 bases lining up with TRBD2. There are 12 residues in the CDR3. Germline V gives CDR1 GTSNPN, CDR2 SVGIG (reference sequence). CDR3 nucleotides: TGTGCGTGGACTAGCGGACAAGAGACCCAGTACTTC. Translated: CAWTSGQETQYF.

The rearrangement joins TRBV7-8 to TRBJ2-1; 11 bases map to TRBD2. V lost 5 bases and J lost 1; bases outside the gene matches: 7. This CDR3 has 17 amino acids. The germline V gene encodes CDR1 SGHVS and CDR2 FQNEAQ. The CDR3 protein is CASSKRRLAGSYNEQFF. The CDR3 nucleotides are TGTGCCAGCAGCAAGCGTCGACTAGCGGGGTCCTACAATGAGCAGTTCTTC.

This chain joins TRBV19 and TRBJ1-2; 7 nucleotides align to TRBD1. With 10 bases clipped from V and 3 bases from J, the junction kept 5 bases outside the gene matches. The CDR3 is 12 residues long. Germline V gene lookup returns CDR1 LNHDA and CDR2 SQIVND (reference sequence). The CDR3 is CATWTGDYGYTF. CDR3 coding DNA: TGTGCCACTTGGACAGGCGACTATGGCTACACCTTC.